The 32 T cell receptor beta chains below were found in one sample sequenced in a study of vaccination and CD4 T cells after COVID-19. Cultured CD4+ T-cell DNA underwent Oncomine TCR Beta short-read sequencing. TCRdb processed the PCR reads anew with MiXCR; each CDR3 protein has one entry. Of some 10,000 distinct CDR3 sequences in the sample, over 45% are singletons; the top ten hold roughly 33%. These receptors have no known antigen. Treatment denoted: roughly 10-day PBMC culture with coronavirus spike peptide pools or control peptides (ViraFEST assay). The material sequenced was CD4+ T cells from blood, cultured in vitro. These receptors were collected from a human donor who had recovered from COVID-19.

This chain links TRBV20-1 with TRBJ2-7; tentative D call: TRBD1 (6 bases). Per germline, CDR1 DFQATT and CDR2 SNEGSKA (reference sequence). The CDR3 length is 13 residues. V gave up 2 bases and J gave up 1 base, with 9 bases separating them. CDR3 in amino acids: CSARQGKSYEQYF. The CDR3 DNA reads TGCAGTGCTAGACAGGGGAAATCCTACGAGCAGTACTTC.

This chain uses TRBV11-1 with TRBJ1-4; D not certain. Germline V CDR1 and CDR2: SGHAT, FQDESV (reference sequence). V gave up 5 bases and J gave up 8 bases, with 21 bases separating them. CDR3 length: 16 amino acids. The CDR3 reads CASSPTTLGNREKLFF. In DNA, the CDR3 is TGTGCCAGCAGCCCTACTACCCTCGGGAACCGGGAAAAACTGTTTTTT.

The chain couples TRBV24-1 to TRBJ2-1, with TRBD2 identical over 12 bases. The CDR3 has 16 residues. The V and J ends lost 1 base and 8 bases, in that order; junction bases with no gene match: 5. Germline loops: CDR1 KGHDR, CDR2 SFDVKD. The CDR3 bases are TGTGCCACCAGTGATTTTACTAGCGGGAGGTTTCATGAGCAGTTCTTC. Amino acids: CATSDFTSGRFHEQFF.

With regard to this clonotype: An end of the junction does not agree with germline; a read error may underlie this. This chain joins TRBV2 and TRBJ2-4; tentative D call: TRBD2 (6 bases). This CDR3 has 14 residues. Germline V gene lookup returns CDR1 SNHLY and CDR2 FYNNEI. The CDR3 coding sequence is TGTGCCAGCAGGGAAGCGGGAGCCAAAAACATTCAGTACTTC. This translates into CASREAGAKNIQYF.

The chain employs TRBV5-1 and TRBJ2-3; TRBD1 might be the D (5 bases). V lost 1 base to trimming and J lost 2 bases, with 17 bases between them. CDR1 is SGHRS and CDR2 is YFSETQ in the germline V gene. There are 17 residues in the CDR3. Here the CDR3 DNA reads TGCGCCAGCAGCTTGTTTAAGGGGCCCGGCTCCACAGATACGCAGTATTTT. This sequence encodes CASSLFKGPGSTDTQYF.

This clonotype was observed a few times. CDR3 DNA: TGTGCCATCAGCCCGGACCCGAACTATGGCTACACCTTC. Its translation is CAISPDPNYGYTF. The V gene is TRBV10-3, the J gene TRBJ1-2; D not resolved. The V and J ends lost 6 bases and 2 bases respectively, with 10 bases between them. The CDR3 totals 13 residues. Looked up from germline, CDR1 is ENHRY and CDR2 is SYGVKD.

The chain uses TRBV7-2 and TRBJ1-1, with D uncertain. Germline V gene sequence: CDR1 SGHTA, CDR2 FQGNSA. This CDR3 spans 13 amino acids. V lost 2 bases and J 0 bases, leaving 4 bases between the germline ends. The CDR3: CASSLQMNTEAFF. For the CDR3, the DNA is TGTGCCAGCAGCTTACAAATGAACACTGAAGCTTTCTTT.

This chain joins TRBV20-1 and TRBJ2-4; 12 bases align to TRBD2. This CDR3 region has 18 residues. CDR1 and CDR2 (germline): DFQATT, SNEGSKA (reference sequence). V trimming: 6 bases; J trimming: 0 bases; junction bases outside the gene matches: 12. CDR3 loop: CSARAWTSGALAKNIQYF. The CDR3 region has the DNA TGCAGTGCCAGGGCCTGGACTAGCGGGGCTCTAGCCAAAAACATTCAGTACTTC.

This clonotype came up once. The chain employs TRBV30 and TRBJ1-1; 7 bases map to TRBD1. This CDR3 spans 12 amino acids. Germline CDR1 reads GTSNPN; CDR2 reads SVGIG (reference sequence). The V gene end was trimmed by 3 bases and the J gene end by 8 bases; junction bases not matched to a gene: 6. In DNA, the CDR3 is TGTGCCTGGAGGGGGACAGAGTGGGAAGCTTTCTTT. Translated, it gives CAWRGTEWEAFF.

This clonotype was observed a handful of times. The chain is built from TRBV20-1 and TRBJ2-1; 13 bases are a match to TRBD2. From germline, CDR1 is DFQATT and CDR2 SNEGSKA (reference sequence). The CDR3 runs 15 residues. The V segment lost 2 bases and the J segment 10 bases; nucleotides outside the gene matches: 8. CDR3 residues: CSARLGTSGVGEQFF. As DNA, the CDR3 is TGCAGTGCTAGATTGGGGACTAGCGGGGTCGGGGAGCAGTTCTTC.

The chain uses TRBV7-9 and TRBJ2-3, with TRBD2 matching 9 bases. The CDR3 loop spans 16 amino acids. J was trimmed by 3 bases and V by 5 bases; bases with no gene match: 9. Germline V gives CDR1 SEHNR, CDR2 FQNEAQ (reference sequence). Written as DNA, the CDR3 is TGTGCCAGCAGCCCCAGGGGGGCGGGAGGGACAGATACGCAGTATTTT. It yields the protein CASSPRGAGGTDTQYF.

This clonotype was observed once. This chain uses TRBV19 with TRBJ1-1; D remains unclear. The length of the CDR3 is 10 residues. Looked up from germline, CDR1 is LNHDA and CDR2 is SQIVND (reference sequence). The V and J ends lost 6 bases and 5 bases respectively, with 4 bases between them. CDR3 sequence (DNA): TGTGCCAGTAGGAGGACTGAAGCTTTCTTT. This sequence encodes CASRRTEAFF.

The chain's CDR3 is CASGGGDWSYTF. The CDR3, as DNA: TGTGCCAGCGGGGGAGGGGATTGGAGCTACACCTTC. The V and J genes are TRBV2 and TRBJ1-2; tentatively, D is TRBD1 (5 bases). Deletions cut 8 bases from V and 9 bases from J, with 16 bases between. The CDR3 covers 12 residues. The V gene's germline CDR1 is SNHLY and CDR2 FYNNEI. The whole variable domain, filled in from reference TRBV2 and TRBJ1-2, reads EPEVTQTPSHQVTQMGQEVILRCVPISNHLYFYWYRQILGQKVEFLVSFYNNEISEKSEIFDDQFSVERPDGSNFTLKIRSTKLEDSAMYFCASGGGDWSYTFGSGTRLTVV.

The chain has TRBV27 and TRBJ2-5; D gene uncertain. V lost 2 bases and J lost 4, with 14 bases in between. Per the germline V gene, CDR1 is MNHEY and CDR2 is SMNVEV (reference sequence). The CDR3 is 15 residues long. CDR3 sequence (DNA): TGTGCCAGCAGTTTAAGCCCAGGCCGTGCAGAGACCCAGTACTTC. This encodes CASSLSPGRAETQYF.

The chain joins TRBV28 to TRBJ1-1; maybe TRBD1 (5 bases). V lost 8 bases and J 1 base, leaving 8 bases between the germline ends. CDR3 length equals 12 residues. Germline V CDR1 and CDR2: MDHEN, SYDVKM. The CDR3 coding sequence is TGTGCCAGCGGGGGGGGGAACACTGAAGCTTTCTTT. It yields the protein CASGGGNTEAFF.

Here the CDR3 reads CASSEGGRTGTPYEQYF. CDR3 nucleotides: TGTGCCAGCAGTGAAGGAGGTCGGACAGGGACCCCCTACGAGCAGTACTTC. V usage is TRBV6-1 and J usage is TRBJ2-7; 8 bases are shared with TRBD1. This CDR3 region has 17 residues. After removal of 1 base from V and 2 bases from J, the junction contained 10 bases not matched to a gene. CDR1 and CDR2 from the germline V gene are MNHNS and SASEGT.

This clonotype showed up just a few times. The J gene is TRBJ1-2, the V gene TRBV20-1; TRBD1 agrees at 8 bases. Unmatched junction bases numbered 3, after V lost 2 bases and J lost 4 bases. The length of the CDR3 is 13 residues. CDR1 DFQATT and CDR2 SNEGSKA come from the germline V gene (reference sequence). The CDR3 loop reads CSARLGTGYGYTF. CDR3 nucleotides: TGCAGTGCTAGACTAGGGACAGGCTATGGCTACACCTTC.

The rearrangement uses TRBV6-5 and TRBJ1-3; the match to TRBD1 covers 8 bases. This CDR3 region has 14 residues. In germline, CDR1 is MNHEY, CDR2 SVGAGI. The trim removed 0 bases at V and 10 bases at J, leaving 5 bases unmatched. The CDR3 DNA reads TGTGCCAGCAGTTACTCGGAGCAGGGGGCTACCATATATTTT. Translated: CASSYSEQGATIYF.

The chain has TRBV7-8 and TRBJ1-5; 9 bases agree with TRBD1. The ends lost 5 bases at V and 1 base at J; junction bases unmatched: 6. Germline CDR1 and CDR2: SGHVS and FQNEAQ. The CDR3 spans 16 residues. The CDR3 DNA reads as TGTGCCAGCAGCGTAGGGACAGGGAGGAGCAATCAGCCCCAGCATTTT. Protein: CASSVGTGRSNQPQHF. Supplemented by reference TRBV7-8 and TRBJ1-5, the full variable domain reads GAGVSQSPRYKVAKRGQDVALRCDPISGHVSLFWYQQALGQGPEFLTYFQNEAQLDKSGLPSDRFFAERPEGSVSTLKIQRTQQEDSAVYLCASSVGTGRSNQPQHFGDGTRLSIL.

This clonotype is large within its sample. The V and J genes are TRBV6-2 or TRBV6-3 and TRBJ2-2; tentatively, D is TRBD2 (5 bases). The V end lost 7 bases, the J end lost 2 bases, and 20 bases lay between the germline ends. This CDR3 spans 17 amino acids. Germline V gene data show CDR1 as MNHEY and CDR2 as SVGEGT. The CDR3, as DNA: TGTGCCAGCACCGATACCTTGCTAGCCGCCAACACCGGGGAGCTGTTTTTT. This sequence encodes CASTDTLLAANTGELFF.

The V gene is TRBV24-1, the J gene TRBJ2-1; 13 bases fit TRBD2. The CDR3 sequence is 17 residues long. Germline-derived CDR1 and CDR2 are KGHDR and SFDVKD. V lost 3 bases to trimming and J lost 9 bases; unmatched junction nucleotides: 10. The CDR3 DNA sequence: TGTGCCACCAGTGATCCGTTGGGGACTAGCGGGATTGGTGAGCAGTTCTTC. Translating it yields CATSDPLGTSGIGEQFF.

This CDR3 is CASSLEGWGTSSTGELFF. CDR3 nucleotides: TGTGCCAGCAGTTTAGAAGGGTGGGGGACTAGCTCCACCGGGGAGCTGTTTTTT. The chain is built from TRBV28 and TRBJ2-2, with TRBD2 identical over 9 bases. The CDR3 sequence is 18 residues long. The junction had 11 bases not matched to a gene; V was cut back by 2 bases and J by 4 bases. CDR1 and CDR2 from the germline V gene are MDHEN and SYDVKM.

The chain carries TRBV20-1 and TRBJ2-5, with D possibly being TRBD1 (6 bases). CDR1 and CDR2 from the germline V gene are DFQATT and SNEGSKA (reference sequence). The CDR3 loop spans 13 amino acids. Trimming pared 5 bases from V and 4 bases from J, leaving 14 bases between. CDR3 sequence (DNA): TGCAGTGCTGAAACAGGGAAGGGAGAGACCCAGTACTTC. Amino acid sequence: CSAETGKGETQYF.

The chain links TRBV20-1 to TRBJ1-5; D unclear. Germline-derived CDR1 and CDR2 are DFQATT and SNEGSKA (reference sequence). The CDR3 has 15 amino acids. Trimming cost V 0 bases and J 4 bases, with 13 bases left between them. The CDR3 region has the DNA TGCAGTGCTAGAGATGGGAACAGAAATAATCAGCCCCAGCATTTT. This translates into CSARDGNRNNQPQHF.

The chain joins TRBV20-1 to TRBJ2-3; the match to TRBD2 covers 10 bases. The CDR3 is 13 residues long. The J segment lost 3 bases and the V segment lost 6 bases, leaving 3 bases of the junction unmatched. Germline assignment: CDR1 DFQATT and CDR2 SNEGSKA (reference sequence). The CDR3 protein is CSAKTSGTDTQYF. CDR3 sequence (DNA): TGCAGTGCCAAGACTAGCGGGACAGATACGCAGTATTTT.

The chain employs TRBV28 and TRBJ2-7; D may match TRBD1 or TRBD2 (5 bases each). With 2 bases removed from V and 6 bases from J, the gap between germline ends came to 14 bases. The V gene's germline CDR1 is MDHEN and CDR2 SYDVKM. There are 14 residues in the CDR3. Here the CDR3 DNA reads TGTGCCAGCAGTTTAACGGGACGGGTGGGCGAGCAGTACTTC. Its protein is CASSLTGRVGEQYF. The full variable domain, rest sourced from reference TRBV28 and TRBJ2-7, is DVKVTQSSRYLVKRTGEKVFLECVQDMDHENMFWYRQDPGLGLRLIYFSYDVKMKEKGDIPEGYSVSREKKERFSLILESASTNQTSMYLCASSLTGRVGEQYFGPGTRLTVT.

This clonotype has only a few counts. The chain uses TRBV20-1 and TRBJ2-7; possible D gene TRBD2, 7 bases. Germline V gene data show CDR1 as DFQATT and CDR2 as SNEGSKA (reference sequence). The germline V and J ends were trimmed by 5 bases and 2 bases, with 16 bases remaining between them. The CDR3 consists of 14 residues. CDR3 in amino acids: CSAQGRERPYEQYF. Here the CDR3 DNA reads TGCAGTGCTCAGGGGCGGGAGAGACCCTACGAGCAGTACTTC.

The V and J genes are TRBV4-3 and TRBJ1-2, with TRBD1 identical over 7 bases. V shed 2 bases, J shed 2 bases, and the junction held 2 bases outside the gene matches. The CDR3 contains 14 residues. Germline loops: CDR1 LGHNA, CDR2 YSLEER. The CDR3 DNA reads as TGCGCCAGCAGCCAACCGGGACAGAACTATGGCTACACCTTC. Residues: CASSQPGQNYGYTF.

V is TRBV29-1 and J is TRBJ2-7, with 11 bases identical to TRBD1. The CDR3 loop spans 14 amino acids. Germline lookup yields CDR1 SQVTM and CDR2 ANQGSEA. V dropped 7 bases and J dropped 0; count of bases not matched to a gene: 5. CDR3 protein: CSASGTGGSYEQYF. The CDR3 DNA sequence: TGCAGCGCCAGCGGGACAGGGGGCTCCTACGAGCAGTACTTC.

This chain connects TRBV12-3 or TRBV12-4 to TRBJ1-6; 10 nucleotides line up with TRBD1. The CDR3 runs 14 residues. Trimming removed 4 bases from V and 10 bases from J; junction bases left unmatched: 4. The CDR3 sequence: CASSSGQGRSPLHF. CDR3 nucleotides: TGTGCCAGCAGTTCGGGACAGGGGCGGTCACCCCTCCACTTT.

This chain links TRBV7-9 with TRBJ1-3; D call uncertain. CDR1 is SEHNR, CDR2 FQNEAQ, per germline (reference sequence). V lost 5 bases and J 4 bases, leaving 18 bases between the germline ends. The CDR3 spans 16 residues. Here the CDR3 reads CASSPDDFGQGNTIYF. CDR3 coding DNA: TGTGCCAGCAGCCCAGACGACTTTGGGCAAGGAAACACCATATATTTT.

The genes are TRBV10-3 and TRBJ1-2; D might be TRBD1 (6 bases). Per germline, CDR1 ENHRY and CDR2 SYGVKD. The CDR3 contains 13 residues. V was pared by 6 bases and J by 3 bases, with 11 bases between. The CDR3 nucleotides read TGTGCCATCAGCCCAGGGGTGGACTATGGCTACACCTTC. Its translation is CAISPGVDYGYTF.